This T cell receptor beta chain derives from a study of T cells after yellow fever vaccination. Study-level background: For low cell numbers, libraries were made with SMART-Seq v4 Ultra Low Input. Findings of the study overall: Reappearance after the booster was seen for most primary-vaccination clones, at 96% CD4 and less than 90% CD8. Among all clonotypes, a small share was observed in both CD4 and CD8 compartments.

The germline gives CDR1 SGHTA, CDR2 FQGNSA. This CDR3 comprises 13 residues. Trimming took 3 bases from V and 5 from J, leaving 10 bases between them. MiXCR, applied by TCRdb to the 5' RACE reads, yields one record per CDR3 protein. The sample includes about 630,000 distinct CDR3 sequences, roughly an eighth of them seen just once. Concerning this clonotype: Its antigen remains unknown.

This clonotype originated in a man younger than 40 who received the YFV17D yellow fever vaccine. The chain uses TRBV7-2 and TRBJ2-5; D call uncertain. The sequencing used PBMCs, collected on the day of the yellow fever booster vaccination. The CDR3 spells CASSFLNGETQYF. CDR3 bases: TGTGCCAGCAGCTTTCTAAACGGGGAGACCCAGTACTTC.